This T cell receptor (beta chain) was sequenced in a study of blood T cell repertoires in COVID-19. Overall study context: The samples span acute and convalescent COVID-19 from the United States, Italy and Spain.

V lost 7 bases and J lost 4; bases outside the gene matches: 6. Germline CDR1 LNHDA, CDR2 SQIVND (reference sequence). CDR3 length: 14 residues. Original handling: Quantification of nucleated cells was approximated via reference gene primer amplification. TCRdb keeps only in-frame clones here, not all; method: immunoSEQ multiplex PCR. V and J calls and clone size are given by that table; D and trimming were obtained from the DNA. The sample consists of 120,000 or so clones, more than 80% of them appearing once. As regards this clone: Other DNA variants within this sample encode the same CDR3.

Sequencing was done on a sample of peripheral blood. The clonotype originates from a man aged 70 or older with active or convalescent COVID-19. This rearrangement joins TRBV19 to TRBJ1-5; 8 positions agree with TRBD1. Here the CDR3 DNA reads TGTGCCAGTACCGGGACAGGCGGGAATCAGCCCCAGCATTTT. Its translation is CASTGTGGNQPQHF.